What follows are 18 T cell receptor beta chains derived from one specimen sequenced in a study of blood T cell repertoires in COVID-19. Generated by immunoSEQ multiplex PCR, the TCRdb table keeps only in-frame clones and is missing some. Of about 460,000 clones in the sample, around 85% were seen once. The source material was PBMCs or T cells enriched from blood (not recorded which). These receptors were obtained from a woman aged 55-75 years who had recovered from COVID-19.

The genes are TRBV4-1 and TRBJ2-5; 8 bases map to TRBD1. This CDR3 contains 14 residues. V lost 3 bases and J lost 3; bases outside the gene matches: 3. The germline V gene encodes CDR1 MGHRA and CDR2 YSYEKL. The CDR3 protein is CASSQAGQEETQYF. CDR3 sequence (DNA): TGCGCCAGCAGCCAGGCGGGACAGGAAGAGACCCAGTACTTC.

The chain recombines TRBV15 with TRBJ2-1; D might be TRBD1 (6 bases). This CDR3 spans 14 amino acids. Germline V gene sequence: CDR1 LNHNV, CDR2 YYDKDF (reference sequence). Between the trimmed V and J ends, which lost 3 bases and 6 bases, there was a span of 12 bases. The CDR3 region is CATSRGDKANEQFF. CDR3 nucleotide sequence: TGTGCCACCAGCAGGGGGGACAAGGCCAATGAGCAGTTCTTC.

The V and J genes are TRBV7-7 and TRBJ2-2; tentatively, D is TRBD1 (5 bases). V gave up 6 bases and J gave up 7 bases, with 18 bases separating them. The CDR3 runs 15 residues. The germline V gene has CDR1 SSHAT and CDR2 FNYEAQ (reference sequence). CDR3 DNA: TGTGCCAGCAGTCAAAACCCAGGGTTTGGCGGGGAGCTGTTTTTT. Protein: CASSQNPGFGGELFF.

The CDR3 protein is CASRTGGHYGYTF. CDR3 DNA: TGTGCCAGCAGGACAGGGGGGCACTATGGCTACACCTTC. The genes are TRBV28 and TRBJ1-2; 9 nucleotides match TRBD1. Per germline, CDR1 MDHEN and CDR2 SYDVKM. The CDR3 is made up of 13 amino acids. The ends lost 6 bases at V and 3 bases at J; junction bases unmatched: 2.

The rearrangement uses TRBV2 and TRBJ2-3, with 8 bases matching TRBD2. Germline V lookup: CDR1 SNHLY, CDR2 FYNNEI. J gave up 7 bases and V 8 bases, and 2 bases lay outside the gene matches. The CDR3 consists of 11 residues. DNA of the CDR3: TGTGCCAGCCGGGGGGGTAATACGCAGTATTTT. Its translation is CASRGGNTQYF.

V and J are TRBV10-2 and TRBJ1-3, with D possibly matching TRBD1 (6 bases). V was trimmed by 2 bases and J by 7 bases, leaving 9 bases between them. Germline CDR1 and CDR2: WSHSY and SAAADI. The CDR3 is 13 residues long. The CDR3 reads CASSESRGNTIYF. The CDR3 region has the DNA TGCGCCAGCAGTGAGAGTAGGGGGAACACCATATATTTT.

The genes are TRBV5-1 and TRBJ1-1; 8 bases line up with TRBD1. V lost 3 bases and J lost 1; bases outside the gene matches: 2. Germline CDR1 and CDR2: SGHRS and YFSETQ. The CDR3 runs 14 residues. DNA of the CDR3: TGCGCCAGCAGCTGGGGGACAGGGAACACTGAAGCTTTCTTT. The encoded protein is CASSWGTGNTEAFF.

V is TRBV4-2 and J is TRBJ2-1; 10 bases line up with TRBD2. CDR1 LGHNA and CDR2 YNFKEQ come from the germline V gene. J lost 4 bases, V lost 1 base, and 4 bases had no gene match. The length of the CDR3 is 16 residues. CDR3 amino acids: CASSQGTSGVYNEQFF. The CDR3 DNA sequence: TGTGCCAGCAGCCAAGGAACTAGCGGGGTATACAATGAGCAGTTCTTC.

The chain links TRBV13 to TRBJ2-5; TRBD2 matches at 10 bases. The CDR3 has 17 residues. Germline V gene data show CDR1 as PRHDT and CDR2 as FYEKMQ (reference sequence). V lost 1 base to trimming and J lost 5 bases; unmatched junction nucleotides: 10. Here the CDR3 DNA reads TGTGCCAGCAGCTTAGATGGTAGCGGGGGGCCGAGGGAGACCCAGTACTTC. Its protein is CASSLDGSGGPRETQYF.

The chain employs TRBV11-2 and TRBJ1-5; perhaps TRBD1 as D (6 bases). Germline V gene lookup returns CDR1 SGHAT and CDR2 FQNNGV. V was shortened by 4 bases and J by 13 bases, with 11 bases between the two germline ends. The length of the CDR3 is 11 residues. CDR3 region: CASSSDSRQHF. Here the CDR3 DNA reads TGTGCCAGCAGCTCGGACAGTAGACAGCATTTT.

CDR3 coding DNA: TGTGCCAGCCGGACAGGGGAGTGGGGCACTGAAGCTTTCTTT. This codes for CASRTGEWGTEAFF. The chain uses TRBV6-5 and TRBJ1-1, with TRBD1 matching over 9 bases. Per the germline V gene, CDR1 is MNHEY and CDR2 is SVGAGI. The length of the CDR3 is 14 residues. The V segment lost 8 bases and the J segment 4 bases; nucleotides outside the gene matches: 8.

The chain joins TRBV7-9 to TRBJ1-4; TRBD1 aligns across 8 bases. The CDR3 has 13 amino acids. Losses at the gene ends were 5 bases for V and 8 bases for J; bases not matched to a gene: 4. Germline V gene sequence: CDR1 SEHNR, CDR2 FQNEAQ (reference sequence). The CDR3 reads CASSGRQGEKLFF. CDR3 DNA: TGTGCCAGCAGCGGTCGACAGGGGGAAAAACTGTTTTTT. The variable domain in full, completed from reference TRBV7-9 and TRBJ1-4, reads DTGVSQNPRHKITKRGQNVTFRCDPISEHNRLYWYRQTLGQGPEFLTYFQNEAQLEKSRLLSDRFSAERPKGSFSTLEIQRTEQGDSAMYLCASSGRQGEKLFFGSGTQLSVL.

The chain couples TRBV11-2 to TRBJ2-3; D gene uncertain. CDR3 length: 12 amino acids. V lost 4 bases and J lost 4, with 6 bases in between. Germline V lookup: CDR1 SGHAT, CDR2 FQNNGV. CDR3 sequence: CASSYTPDTQYF. The CDR3 nucleotides are TGTGCCAGCAGCTATACACCAGATACGCAGTATTTT. The full variable domain, in which reference TRBV11-2 and TRBJ2-3 provide the parts outside the CDR3, is EAGVAQSPRYKIIEKRQSVAFWCNPISGHATLYWYQQILGQGPKLLIQFQNNGVVDDSQLPKDRFSAERLKGVDSTLKIQPAKLEDSAVYLCASSYTPDTQYFGPGTRLTVL.

The rearrangement links TRBV5-4 to TRBJ1-1; 12 bases are a match to TRBD1. After removal of 3 bases from V and 5 bases from J, the junction contained 2 bases not matched to a gene. Germline CDR1 and CDR2: SGHNT and YYREEE (reference sequence). There are 14 residues in the CDR3. CDR3 loop: CASSWDRGQTEAFF. DNA for the CDR3: TGTGCCAGCAGCTGGGACAGGGGGCAGACTGAAGCTTTCTTT. Variable domain in full (rest from reference TRBV5-4 and TRBJ1-1): ETGVTQSPTHLIKTRGQQVTLRCSSQSGHNTVSWYQQALGQGPQFIFQYYREEENGRGNFPPRFSGLQFPNYSSELNVNALELDDSALYLCASSWDRGQTEAFFGQGTRLTVV.

The chain uses TRBV29-1 and TRBJ2-1; 13 bases are shared with TRBD2. CDR1 and CDR2 (germline): SQVTM, ANQGSEA. The CDR3 length is 15 residues. With 6 bases clipped from V and 8 bases from J, the junction kept 10 bases outside the gene matches. The CDR3 region has the DNA TGCAGCGTGAGGCCCGGGACTAGCGGGGTGTATGAGCAGTTCTTC. Protein product: CSVRPGTSGVYEQFF.

V usage is TRBV4-2 and J usage is TRBJ2-1, with 8 bases lining up with TRBD2. Germline lookup yields CDR1 LGHNA and CDR2 YNFKEQ. The CDR3 loop spans 15 amino acids. Losses at the gene ends were 6 bases for V and 3 bases for J; bases not matched to a gene: 7. CDR3 in amino acids: CASSGGSGGYNEQFF. The DNA of the CDR3 is TGTGCCAGCAGTGGGGGCAGCGGGGGCTACAATGAGCAGTTCTTC.

This clone was detected once. The chain links TRBV2 to TRBJ1-1; possible D gene TRBD1, 6 bases. The V gene lost 5 bases and the J gene lost 0 bases, with 10 bases spanning the gap. CDR1 and CDR2 from the germline V gene are SNHLY and FYNNEI. The CDR3 sequence is 14 residues long. The CDR3 sequence is CASSMQGLNTEAFF. CDR3 nucleotides: TGTGCCAGCAGTATGCAGGGGTTGAACACTGAAGCTTTCTTT.

This rearrangement joins TRBV5-5 to TRBJ1-1; 7 bases map to TRBD1. Germline CDR1 SGHKS, CDR2 YYEKEE (reference sequence). The length of the CDR3 is 14 residues. Trimming took 2 bases from V and 1 from J; bases not matched to a gene: 2. CDR3 DNA: TGTGCCAGCAGCTTACAGGGGCAGAACACTGAAGCTTTCTTT. Encoded protein: CASSLQGQNTEAFF.